This T cell receptor (beta chain) was retrieved from a study of response to subunit inactivated influenza vaccine. The CDR3 is 17 residues long. V was pared by 0 bases and J by 0 bases, with 8 bases of the junction left unmatched. The germline V gene encodes CDR1 MGHRA and CDR2 YSYEKL. One entry per CDR3 protein, called by TCRdb with MiXCR from the RT-PCR reads. The sample yields approximately 700,000 distinct CDR3 sequences, 15% to 17% seen once. The sample in question was PBMCs from blood, obtained approximately 13 days after vaccination. J is TRBJ2-7 and V is TRBV4-1; 7 bases align to TRBD2. The receptor's source is a man aged 50-59 years who received an inactivated influenza vaccine. CDR3 amino acids: CASSQDPGGGSSYEQYF. Written as DNA, the CDR3 is TGCGCCAGCAGCCAAGATCCTGGGGGAGGGAGCTCCTACGAGCAGTACTTC.